Presented here are 17 T cell receptor beta chains from one specimen sequenced in a study of CD8 T cells in ankylosing spondylitis. TCRdb recomputed calls from the 5' RACE reads with MiXCR, one row per CDR3 protein. The repertoire holds about 210,000 distinct CDR3 sequences, with around 8% as singletons. The sample was blood, either unsorted or a sorted T cell fraction (not recorded which). All receptors come from a female donor with ankylosing spondylitis or in good health (not recorded which).

This clonotype was detected ten times or more. This chain links TRBV24-1 with TRBJ2-5; perhaps TRBD2 as D (6 bases). Germline V lookup: CDR1 KGHDR, CDR2 SFDVKD. This CDR3 is 14 amino acids long. V was shortened by 4 bases and J by 4 bases, with 12 bases between the two germline ends. CDR3 sequence: CATSDPQGGETQYF. CDR3 sequence (DNA): TGTGCCACCAGTGACCCCCAGGGAGGAGAGACCCAGTACTTC.

At least ten counts were recorded for this clonotype. This sequence joins TRBV7-9 and TRBJ2-7, with a tentative D call TRBD2 (5 bases). The CDR3 consists of 16 residues. Germline CDR1 reads SEHNR; CDR2 reads FQNEAQ (reference sequence). The V end was cut by 4 bases, the J end by 2 bases, with 18 bases between. CDR3 region: CASSSSRVGSPYEQYF. The CDR3 DNA follows: TGTGCCAGCAGCTCCTCGAGGGTGGGGAGTCCCTACGAGCAGTACTTC.

This clonotype was found many times. The rearrangement uses TRBV19 and TRBJ2-4; D gene ambiguous. This CDR3 is built from 15 residues. Trimming took off 8 bases at V and 5 bases at J, with 19 bases between the two ends. The germline CDR1 and CDR2 sequences are LNHDA and SQIVND (reference sequence). CDR3 protein: CASCQVVDGQNIQYF. The CDR3 DNA sequence: TGTGCCAGTTGCCAAGTGGTGGACGGACAAAACATTCAGTACTTC.

This clonotype was seen at least ten times. The chain carries TRBV7-2 and TRBJ2-3; maybe TRBD2 (5 bases). Per germline, CDR1 SGHTA and CDR2 FQGNSA. Trimming shortened V by 2 bases and J by 3 bases, and 12 bases separated the two germline ends. The CDR3 sequence is 15 residues long. CDR3 DNA: TGTGCCAGCAGCTTAATGGGGAGCTGGACAGATACGCAGTATTTT. This gives the protein CASSLMGSWTDTQYF.

For this clonotype: With a much larger clone just one base away, this may be a read error. CDR3 in amino acids: CVSSVPGQGYGYTF. The CDR3, as DNA: TGTGTCAGCAGTGTACCGGGACAGGGCTATGGCTACACCTTC. The gene calls are TRBV2 and TRBJ1-2; TRBD1 agrees at 9 bases. CDR3 size: 14 residues. Germline loops: CDR1 SNHLY, CDR2 FYNNEI.

In regard to this clonotype: A much larger clone differs by one base, so this may be a read error. This rearrangement joins TRBV10-3 to TRBJ2-3, with 8 nucleotides matching TRBD2. CDR1 and CDR2 (germline): ENHRY, SYGVKD. The CDR3 sequence is 13 residues long. J lost 5 bases, V lost 7 bases, and 5 bases had no gene match. CDR3 in amino acids: CAINPGTRDTQYF. The DNA of the CDR3 is TGTGCCATCAATCCCGGGACTAGAGATACGCAGTATTTT.

At least ten counts were recorded for this clonotype. The rearrangement joins TRBV12-3 or TRBV12-4 to TRBJ1-2; no definite D call. V lost 3 bases and J lost 4, with 12 bases in between. The CDR3 loop spans 14 amino acids. The CDR3 here is CASSFDPSGYGYTF. CDR3 coding DNA: TGTGCCAGCAGTTTTGACCCGAGCGGCTATGGCTACACCTTC.

Comment on this clonotype: Being one base from a much bigger clone, this may be a read error. The V and J genes are TRBV6-5 and TRBJ1-2; D is perhaps TRBD1 (6 bases). Per the germline V gene, CDR1 is MNHEY and CDR2 is SVGAGI. The CDR3 sequence is 15 residues long. Here the CDR3 reads CVSSSTGWGSYGYTF. The CDR3 nucleotides read TGTGTCAGCAGTTCCACAGGGTGGGGGTCCTATGGCTACACCTTC.

This clonotype was counted ten times or more. The J gene is TRBJ2-5, the V gene TRBV29-1; 9 bases align to TRBD2. The ends lost 2 bases at V and 5 bases at J; junction bases unmatched: 6. CDR3 length: 14 residues. CDR1 SQVTM and CDR2 ANQGSEA come from the germline V gene. The CDR3 DNA reads as TGCAGCGTTGAAAGCGGCGGGAGGGGGGAGACCCAGTACTTC. Amino acids: CSVESGGRGETQYF.

As concerns this clonotype: Being one base from a much bigger clone, this may be a read error. The chain links TRBV3-1 to TRBJ1-2, with 8 positions matching TRBD1. Germline V gives CDR1 LGHDT, CDR2 YNNKEL (reference sequence). This CDR3 spans 15 amino acids. The CDR3 DNA follows: TGTGCCTGCAGCCCGAATACCGGACAGGGCCAGGGCTACACCTTC. This encodes CACSPNTGQGQGYTF.

Many counts were recorded for this clonotype. This chain joins TRBV7-9 and TRBJ1-1, with TRBD1 as a possible D gene (5 bases). The CDR3 runs to 16 residues. V lost 10 bases and J lost 2, with 23 bases in between. Looked up from germline, CDR1 is SEHNR and CDR2 is FQNEAQ (reference sequence). The CDR3 coding sequence is TGTGCCACCCCGAAGGATCCCGACAGTCACAACACTGAAGCTTTCTTT. It yields the protein CATPKDPDSHNTEAFF.

This clonotype was observed at least ten times. The gene calls are TRBV27 and TRBJ2-7; D might be TRBD2 (6 bases). This CDR3 spans 16 amino acids. The V end was cut by 4 bases, the J end by 2 bases, with 18 bases between. Germline V gene data show CDR1 as MNHEY and CDR2 as SMNVEV (reference sequence). Here the CDR3 reads CASSSPRGGITYEQYF. The CDR3 nucleotides are TGTGCCAGCAGTTCCCCTAGGGGCGGGATTACCTACGAGCAGTACTTC.

This clonotype occurred many times. The chain has TRBV7-3 and TRBJ1-1, with D unclear. CDR3 size: 13 residues. Germline V gene sequence: CDR1 SGHTA, CDR2 FQGTGA. Trimming took 1 base from V and 5 from J, leaving 8 bases between them. The CDR3 region has the DNA TGTGCCAGCAGCTTAAGTGTTGGGACTGAAGCTTTCTTT. It translates to CASSLSVGTEAFF.

Comments on this clonotype: A much larger clone lies one base from this, so it may be a read error. The chain combines TRBV12-3 or TRBV12-4 with TRBJ1-4; D is unclear. The CDR3 covers 15 residues. CDR3 DNA sequence: TGTGCCAGCAGTCCTCCGGCCCCGTCGGGTGAAGAACTGTTTTTT. Its protein is CASSPPAPSGEELFF.

This clonotype has ten or more counts. The CDR3 DNA reads TGCAGCGCCAACGACAGGAGCACCGGGGAGCTGTTTTTT. It specifies CSANDRSTGELFF. V is TRBV29-1 and J is TRBJ2-2; perhaps TRBD1 as D (6 bases). The CDR3 runs to 13 residues. Trimming removed 7 bases from V and 4 bases from J, with 13 bases in between. Germline V lookup: CDR1 SQVTM, CDR2 ANQGSEA.

In its sample, this clonotype was seen many times. The rearrangement uses TRBV7-8 and TRBJ2-1; TRBD2 agrees at 12 bases. V shed 5 bases and J 4 bases; nucleotides not matched to a gene: 6. Per the germline V gene, CDR1 is SGHVS and CDR2 is FQNEAQ. The CDR3 has 16 amino acids. The CDR3 loop is CASSAPGTSGYNEQFF. The CDR3, as DNA: TGTGCCAGCAGCGCCCCGGGGACTAGCGGGTACAATGAGCAGTTCTTC.

This clonotype occurred many times. V and J are TRBV4-3 and TRBJ2-1; 7 bases line up with TRBD2. The CDR3 has 17 residues. J was trimmed by 15 bases and V by 4 bases; bases with no gene match: 24. Germline V gene lookup returns CDR1 LGHNA and CDR2 YSLEER. The CDR3 region is CASSPATGRLILSGVFF. The CDR3 DNA is TGCGCCAGCAGCCCTGCTACGGGACGGCTAATTCTCAGCGGGGTGTTCTTC.